The T cell receptor beta chain described here comes from a study of beta chain features in type 1 diabetes (dated by TCRdb to 2017 to 2018). At the level of the whole study: Mean age, gender distribution, total cell number and subset yield did not differ between patients and healthy donors. A total of under 120,000,000 sorted cells were examined across all samples, and RNA yield correlated strongly with the number of cells per subset. In the study, recently diagnosed type 1 diabetes patients and matched healthy donors were compared on the TCRB repertoires of their sorted circulating CD4+ T cell subsets. Whereas all 28 donors provided naive and central memory subsets, regulatory and stem cell-like memory subsets were isolated from just 8 patients and roughly 8 healthy donors. Overall study results and their limits: Naive, central memory and regulatory TCRB repertoires appeared more similar among patients than among healthy donors. Because the HLA sub-analyses included only small numbers of individuals, any influence of HLA type on TCRB rearrangement was left unresolved. PCR may preferentially amplify shorter templates, but because patient and control samples were amplified and corrected together, any resulting skew would affect both groups equally. In all four CD4+ subsets, TCRB CDR3 length was moderately but significantly shorter in type 1 diabetes patients. Because cDNA was sequenced instead of genomic DNA, highly expressing activated cells could be over-represented, though the groups showed no difference in activation or CD3 levels. At VDJ recombination sites, type 1 diabetes patients had fewer insertions and more deleted nucleotides, which implies abnormalities in thymic rearrangement.

All of the isolated RNA was reverse transcribed with the High Capacity cDNA Reverse Transcription Kit, so expressed TCRB transcripts were sequenced. Naive, central memory and regulatory T cell samples underwent deep immunoSEQ sequencing, averaging roughly 3.3 million total reads per sample. Sorted cells were lysed in RLT buffer and RNA was extracted with DNase-treated RNeasy Micro or Mini kits, depending on cell number. Each cell subset was processed on its own to prevent cross-contamination, while patient and healthy donor samples were processed together. TCRB sequences were amplified from cDNA with the immunoSEQ multiplex PCR, producing 87-bp fragments spanning the CDR3 region. Sequencing of the amplicons was done on the Illumina HiSeq platform. Regarding the original processing steps: PCR bias was computationally corrected using synthetic template baselines, reads within Hamming distance 2 were collapsed, and singletons that could not be merged were discarded. Reads were aligned to IMGT to assign V, D and J genes, CDR3 length, and insertions or deletions at six rearrangement sites. Within each subset, clonotype counts were normalized to sorted cell number, and only after that were true diversity and Gini coefficients computed with the tcR R package. The overlap coefficient, calculated on TCRB nucleotide sequences, was used to measure repertoire sharing. This is the immuneACCESS table as TCRdb keeps it, with only in-frame sequences that have V and J called. A part of the clones is gone; compared with another copy, unresolved V genes explain less than half, and the rest is unexplained. That table is the source of V, J and clone size, and D and trimming were worked out from the DNA. This sample comprises over 150,000 clones, approximately 7.9% of them detected only once. 0.5% of the sample belongs to the ten largest clones.

CDR1 and CDR2, per the germline V gene, are SGHRS and YFSETQ. The CDR3 goes from the cysteine to the phenylalanine over 14 residues. This entry keeps only the CDR3 DNA: 42 bases, framed from base 1. Trimming removed 4 bases from V and 3 bases from J, leaving 10 bases between the germline ends. About this clone: There is no known antigen for this receptor. No base quality values were provided; no much bigger clone lies one nucleotide off.

From each donor, a single peripheral blood sample of around 120 mL on average was drawn into heparinised tubes. Naive, central memory, regulatory and stem cell-like memory CD4+ T cells were sorted on a BD FACSAria II using a panel including CD45RO, CCR7, CD25, CD127, CD95 and CD27. Purity was above 98% for every sorted population. PBMCs were separated immediately by Lymphoprep density gradient centrifugation and were stained directly, without being cultured. So that batch effects would be minimized, each experiment stained and sorted samples in pairs, pairing one healthy donor with one patient. The sample was central memory CD4+ T cells from blood. The TCR originated in a man aged 18 to 29 with type 1 diabetes. The chain couples TRBV5-1 to TRBJ2-2; TRBD1 is perhaps the D gene, given 6 matching bases. The CDR3 reads as follows: CASSTQGYTGELFF. The bases read TGCGCCAGCAGCACGCAGGGGTACACCGGGGAGCTGTTTTTT.